This record concerns one TCR beta chain sequence. Antigen unknown. The sample comes from a study of T cell repertoires in cytomegalovirus infection. On the study more broadly: Newly reported HLA-C-restricted and thoroughly characterized HLA-B-restricted CMV epitopes were employed. Both a matching HLA type and CMV infection were indicated by public TCR beta signatures.

The study's findings and limits: The ex vivo response showed dominance by HLA-C-restricted CMV-specific TCR beta clonotypes.

TCRdb ran MiXCR on the reads and lists one entry per CDR3 protein. The repertoire includes some 500,000 distinct CDR3 sequences, 40% of them detected once, and about 48% sits in the top ten. This sequence was found in a human donor in good health (CMV status not recorded). Some clones in this sample may be carry-over from other donors' samples. The sequences come from cultured PBMCs, collected from culture after CMV antigen stimulation.

The chain's CDR3 is CASSWTLDTQYF. As DNA, the CDR3 is TGTGCCAGCAGCTGGACGCTCGATACGCAGTATTTT. The chain employs TRBV12-3 or TRBV12-4 and TRBJ2-3; D is undetermined. The CDR3 is 12 residues long. With 6 bases removed from V and 6 bases from J, the gap between germline ends came to 10 bases.